This T cell receptor beta chain was obtained from a study of OX40 agonist ivuxolimab in advanced cancers. Study details: Patients assigned to dose escalation were diagnosed with hepatocellular carcinoma, melanoma, renal cell or head and neck cancer. Prior therapy, whether anti-PD-1, anti-PD-L1 or anti-CTLA-4, was allowed, and approximately 37% had some.

Autoimmune disease history or systemic immunosuppression led to patients being barred. Germline V gene sequence: CDR1 MRHNA, CDR2 SNTAGT. Losses at the gene ends were 6 bases for V and 4 bases for J; bases not matched to a gene: 7. This CDR3 is built from 15 residues. The method was immunoSEQ multiplex PCR; TCRdb's version includes in-frame clones alone and lacks a portion of them. The data show about 79,000 clones, with about 90% seen just once and roughly 4.3% held by the top ten. This receptor was identified in an adult with an advanced solid tumor such as melanoma, head and neck, liver or kidney cancer. Specimen: CD4+ or CD8+ T cells sorted from blood, collected in a trial of the OX40 agonist ivuxolimab. V and J are TRBV6-4 and TRBJ2-1; 9 positions agree with TRBD1. This CDR3 is CASSPGQGGYNEQFF. The CDR3 nucleotides read TGTGCCAGCAGCCCGGGACAGGGAGGATACAATGAGCAGTTCTTC.